This TCR beta chain stems from a study of T cells in localized non-small cell lung cancer. Findings and limits, study-wide: Across samples, adjacent lung featured a median roughly 60 of the top 100 tumor clones.

This clone has just a few counts. Its antigen is not identified. The data were produced by immunoSEQ multiplex PCR, yet TCRdb's version contains in-frame clones alone and is incomplete. Here the sample spans tens of thousands of clones, around 88% being singletons. Trimming cost V 3 bases and J 7 bases, with 12 bases left between them. The CDR3 is made up of 14 amino acids. Per germline, CDR1 MNHEY and CDR2 SMNVEV (reference sequence). Sequencing used peripheral blood, obtained before any cancer treatment. The rearrangement links TRBV27 to TRBJ1-4; a weak D match, TRBD1 (5 bases). The receptor was isolated from a woman aged 35-75 years with stage I lung adenocarcinoma. CDR3 sequence (DNA): TGTGCCAGCAGTTTCCCGGGGGGAGGTGAAAAACTGTTTTTT. Protein sequence: CASSFPGGGEKLFF.